This T cell receptor beta chain was sequenced for a study of beta chain features in type 1 diabetes. Remarks on this clone: Its antigen remains unknown.

General study results and limits: Researchers report that Type 1 diabetes patients had moderately but significantly shorter TCRB CDR3s across all four CD4+ subsets.

TCRB transcripts that were expressed got sequenced, as all of the isolated RNA had been reverse transcribed. The assay was immunoSEQ multiplex PCR, and TCRdb's table has in-frame clones only and misses some. The data hold approximately 23,000 clones, with approximately 70% observed a single time. This CDR3 has 16 amino acids. Per the germline V gene, CDR1 is MNHEY and CDR2 is SMNVEV (reference sequence). V lost 6 bases to trimming and J lost 0 bases, with 15 bases between them. CD4+ cells of the naive, central memory, regulatory and stem cell-like memory types were sorted via CD45RO/CCR7/CD25/CD127/CD95/CD27.

This chain uses TRBV27 with TRBJ1-3; D is perhaps TRBD1 (6 bases). The receptor was isolated from a woman aged 40-49 years in good health. What was sequenced was Tregs from blood. The CDR3 DNA follows: TGTGCCAGCAGACCGGACAGCCGATACTCTGGAAACACCATATATTTT. It codes for CASRPDSRYSGNTIYF.